This T cell receptor beta chain was retrieved from a study of sequential checkpoint blockade in melanoma. Described treatment: randomized to nivolumab then ipilimumab (arm A) or the reverse (arm B). Repertoires were generated with immunoSEQ multiplex PCR, while TCRdb's copy carries only in-frame clones and drops some. The sample has 15,000 to 20,000 clones; 45% to 65% are singletons. CDR1 is MNHEY and CDR2 is SVGAGI in the germline V gene. This CDR3 has 12 amino acids. The ends were cut back, 3 bases at V and 2 bases at J, with 5 bases in the middle. This chain uses TRBV6-5 with TRBJ2-7; D gene ambiguous. This TCR came from a human donor with melanoma. The sample was CD8+ T cells sorted from blood (inferred from file names), taken from a patient given nivolumab and ipilimumab in sequence. The CDR3 is CASSYRAYEQYF. For the CDR3, the DNA is TGTGCCAGCAGTTATCGGGCCTACGAGCAGTACTTC.